The rows below give T cell receptor beta chains drawn from one sample of a study of cytomegalovirus exposure and HLA in healthy donors. Repertoires were generated with immunoSEQ multiplex PCR, while TCRdb's copy carries only in-frame clones and drops some. The sample lists 150,000 to 200,000 clones, 75% to 80% occurring once. The sample consisted of PBMCs. Receptors originate from a man aged 35-49 years in good health and CMV-seropositive. CDR3s include the opening cysteine and the closing phenylalanine or tryptophan. A D gene is named only where the DNA matches it firmly. Clone size is shown for a subset of rows, as once, few, many or a class of expanded clone.

CDR3 DNA	CDR3 protein	D gene	clone size	J gene	V gene
TGTGCCAGCAGTGAACATGCAGGGGGCACCGAGCAGTACTTC	CASSEHAGGTEQYF	TRBD1	-	TRBJ2-7	TRBV2
TGTGCCAGCAGTGAACAGGGGGCTAATCAGCCCCAGCATTTT	CASSEQGANQPQHF	TRBD1	once	TRBJ1-5	TRBV6-1
TGTGCCAGCAGGGAAACAGGGGGCAGGGCCTACGAGCAGTACTTC	CASRETGGRAYEQYF	TRBD1	-	TRBJ2-7	TRBV28
TGTGCCAGCAGCCTACTGGAGACCCAGTACTTC	CASSLLETQYF	-	-	TRBJ2-5	TRBV11-2
TGTGCTAGTGGTTTTGGAGTTTCTAACTATGGCTACACCTTC	CASGFGVSNYGYTF	-	-	TRBJ1-2	TRBV12-5
TGTGCCAGCAGCGTAGGCCCGCCGGGAGTGGAATCAGGGACCCAGTACTTC	CASSVGPPGVESGTQYF	-	-	TRBJ2-5	TRBV9
TGTGCCTGCAGTGGGGGACTAGCGGAGCAGTTCTTC	CACSGGLAEQFF	TRBD2	-	TRBJ2-1	TRBV27
TGCGCCAGCAGCCCTATAGGGGCAGATACGCAGTATTTT	CASSPIGADTQYF	-	-	TRBJ2-3	TRBV4-1
TGTGCCAGCAGCTTAATCGTATCTGGGGCCAACGGCCTGACTTTC	CASSLIVSGANGLTF	-	-	TRBJ2-6	TRBV11-2
TGCGCCAGCAGCTTTCTCGGTGACGGGACAGATACGCAGTATTTT	CASSFLGDGTDTQYF	-	-	TRBJ2-3	TRBV5-1
TGTGCCAGTAGTATTAATCCGATCACGGCCGGGGAGCTGTTTTTT	CASSINPITAGELFF	-	-	TRBJ2-2	TRBV19
TGTGCCAGTAGCCAGACAGATACAGATCGGGAGCAGTACTTC	CASSQTDTDREQYF	-	-	TRBJ2-7	TRBV19
TGCGCCAGCAGCTTTGCGGGAGGATCTGGGGCCAACGTCCTGACTTTC	CASSFAGGSGANVLTF	TRBD2	-	TRBJ2-6	TRBV5-1
TGTGCCAGCAGCCAAGGCCAGGGGGCTGGGGCCAACGTCCTGACTTTC	CASSQGQGAGANVLTF	TRBD1	-	TRBJ2-6	TRBV4-2
TGCGCCAGCAGCCCACAGGGTGTTTCCGGGGAGCTGTTTTTT	CASSPQGVSGELFF	-	-	TRBJ2-2	TRBV5-1
TGTGCCAGCAGTCGGCAGGGGGCGGACTATGGCTACACCTTC	CASSRQGADYGYTF	TRBD1	-	TRBJ1-2	TRBV7-2
TGTGCCAGCAGTGTAGAAGGAGTGGACACTGAAGCTTTCTTT	CASSVEGVDTEAFF	-	-	TRBJ1-1	TRBV2
TGTGCCAGCAGTTATTCGTACGGTCAGCCCCAGCATTTT	CASSYSYGQPQHF	-	once	TRBJ1-5	TRBV6-1
TGTGCCAGCAGCCTTGGACAGGGCAGGGAGACCCAGTACTTC	CASSLGQGRETQYF	TRBD1	-	TRBJ2-5	TRBV5-5
TGTGCCAGCAGCCCAACCCTTTCGGGGGGCATAGCTTTCTTT	CASSPTLSGGIAFF	-	-	TRBJ1-1	TRBV7-3
TGCGCCAGCAGCCAAACTGCCGCCTTGGGCACAGATACGCAGTATTTT	CASSQTAALGTDTQYF	-	-	TRBJ2-3	TRBV4-1
TGTGCCAGCAGCTTTCGGGGAATGGGGTTCGAGCAGTACTTC	CASSFRGMGFEQYF	-	-	TRBJ2-7	TRBV5-6
TGTGCCATTAACCGGGACTCCGCCTCAAGGAACTATGGCTACACCTTC	CAINRDSASRNYGYTF	-	-	TRBJ1-2	TRBV10-3